The subject of this entry is one T cell receptor (beta chain). Germline is not matched at one junction end, which may reflect a read error. After roughly 6-7 days, proliferating activated T cells were FACS-sorted as CFSE-low CD25+ ICOS+ cells. At a 2:1 ratio, CFSE-labeled memory CD4+ T cells were cultured with irradiated autologous monocytes pulsed with antigen. Memory CD4+ T cells were sorted as all CD4+ cells except CD45RA+CCR7+CD95- naive cells, over 95% pure. Before sorting, cells positive for CD8, CD14, CD16, CD56, CD19 or bright CD25 were removed. M. tuberculosis lysate was used at roughly 3 ug/ml, bacteria at roughly 2.1 per monocyte. The data stem from a study of human CD4 T cells and Enterobacteriaceae. Study-level background: Bacteria were E. coli, K. pneumoniae, E. aerogenes, S. flexneri, S. sonnei, S. typhimurium, S. aureus.

The CDR3 totals 16 residues. From germline, CDR1 is MNHNS and CDR2 SASEGT. Produced via immunoSEQ multiplex PCR; TCRdb's table is partial and in-frame only. Of under 700 clones listed, just over 35% are singletons. Study-level findings and limits: Clonotypes shared across Enterobacteriaceae cultures were roughly 26-55% of unique rearrangements.

The sequence derives from a human donor in good health. The rearrangement joins TRBV6-1 to TRBJ2-5; D is possibly TRBD2 (7 bases). Sequenced material: bacteria-reactive CD4+ T cells grown in culture. Subset here: CFSE-low proliferating memory CD4 T cells sorted after in vitro stimulation with a heat-inactivated bacterium or M. tuberculosis lysate. CDR3 in DNA: TGTGCCAGCAGTGAAGCGCTTTCGGGGGGACAAGAGGCCCAGTACTTC. Encoded protein: CASSEALSGGQEAQYF.